The 27 T cell receptor beta chains given below trace back to one sample, sequenced in a study of blood T cell repertoires in COVID-19. The data were produced by immunoSEQ multiplex PCR, yet TCRdb's version contains in-frame clones alone and is incomplete. Here the sample spans 200,000 or so clones, around 84% being singletons. The sample comprised peripheral blood. These receptors came from a human donor in a cohort sampled during active COVID-19.

The V and J genes are TRBV21-1 and TRBJ2-7; TRBD2 is the table's D call, not checked against the DNA. TRBV21-1 is assigned pseudogene status. The CDR3 length is 18 residues. CDR3 nucleotides: TGTGCCAGCAGCAAGAGGGTGGGCAGGATAAATCGCTCCTACGAGCAGTACGTC. Its translation is CASSKRVGRINRSYEQYV.

This chain joins TRBV3-1 (or the pseudogene TRBV3-2) and TRBJ2-3; 10 bases align to TRBD1. V trimming: 4 bases; J trimming: 0 bases; junction bases outside the gene matches: 4. This CDR3 contains 16 residues. Germline loops: CDR1 LGHDT, CDR2 YNNKEL (reference sequence). The CDR3 DNA follows: TGTGCCAGCAGCCGAAGGGACAGGGGAAGCACAGATACGCAGTATTTT. Translated, it gives CASSRRDRGSTDTQYF.

J is TRBJ2-6 and V is TRBV10-3; D gene ambiguous. Looked up from germline, CDR1 is ENHRY and CDR2 is SYGVKD. The CDR3 covers 16 residues. V was clipped by 5 bases and J by 3 bases, with 14 bases between them. This CDR3 reads CAISFAVRNGANVLTF. CDR3 coding DNA: TGTGCCATCAGTTTCGCGGTCCGAAATGGGGCCAACGTCCTGACTTTC.

The J gene is TRBJ2-1, the V gene TRBV20-1; 7 bases are shared with TRBD1. Germline V gene lookup returns CDR1 DFQATT and CDR2 SNEGSKA (reference sequence). V was clipped by 3 bases and J by 6 bases; unmatched bases: 14. CDR3 length: 16 amino acids. DNA for the CDR3: TGCAGTGCTAGTCGGCTTAGGGGGCCTTCGGTCAATGAGCAGTTCTTC. Translation gives CSASRLRGPSVNEQFF.

This clone was observed a single time. CDR3 sequence: CSVELQGLYTGELFF. The CDR3 region has the DNA TGCAGCGTTGAACTACAGGGGTTGTACACCGGGGAGCTGTTTTTT. This chain uses TRBV29-1 with TRBJ2-2; 7 bases match TRBD1. The CDR3 sequence is 15 residues long. The germline V gene encodes CDR1 SQVTM and CDR2 ANQGSEA. V lost 2 bases, J lost 3 bases, and 6 bases stayed unmatched.

The chain employs TRBV28 and TRBJ2-7; 12 bases map to TRBD2. J was trimmed by 6 bases and V by 6 bases; bases with no gene match: 9. Germline V gene lookup returns CDR1 MDHEN and CDR2 SYDVKM. This CDR3 has 15 amino acids. In DNA form, the CDR3 reads TGTGCCAGCAGGACTAGCGGGAGACCCTCTTCCGAGCAGTACTTC. It codes for CASRTSGRPSSEQYF.

The chain joins TRBV27 to TRBJ2-7, with TRBD1 as a possible D gene (6 bases). From germline, CDR1 is MNHEY and CDR2 SMNVEV (reference sequence). Deletions cut 7 bases from V and 0 bases from J, with 13 bases between. The CDR3 has 14 amino acids. The CDR3 nucleotides are TGTGCCAGCATGGACAGACTTAGCTCCTACGAGCAGTACTTC. Amino acids: CASMDRLSSYEQYF.

The genes are TRBV10-3 and TRBJ2-3, with 12 bases lining up with TRBD2. Germline CDR1 and CDR2: ENHRY and SYGVKD. V was pared by 2 bases and J by 4 bases, with 7 bases of the junction left unmatched. This CDR3 has 17 residues. The CDR3 loop reads CAISETASGGAADTQYF. CDR3 nucleotide sequence: TGTGCCATCAGTGAGACGGCTAGCGGGGGGGCCGCAGATACGCAGTATTTT.

The chain joins TRBV30 to TRBJ1-1; TRBD1 agrees at 7 bases. J was trimmed by 0 bases and V by 3 bases; bases with no gene match: 7. Germline CDR1 and CDR2: GTSNPN and SVGIG (reference sequence). This CDR3 has 15 amino acids. The CDR3 DNA reads TGTGCCTGGAGAGCACAGGGGTTGTTGAACACTGAAGCTTTCTTT. Translated: CAWRAQGLLNTEAFF.

This chain uses TRBV5-1 with TRBJ2-5, with 7 bases matching TRBD1. Losses at the gene ends were 2 bases for V and 5 bases for J; bases not matched to a gene: 9. Looked up from germline, CDR1 is SGHRS and CDR2 is YFSETQ. The CDR3 is made up of 15 amino acids. The CDR3 sequence: CASSLISGRGETQYF. The CDR3 region has the DNA TGCGCCAGCAGCTTAATTTCGGGCAGGGGGGAGACCCAGTACTTC. Using reference TRBV5-1 and TRBJ2-5 for the parts outside the CDR3, the full variable domain is KAGVTQTPRYLIKTRGQQVTLSCSPISGHRSVSWYQQTPGQGLQFLFEYFSETQRNKGNFPGRFSGRQFSNSRSEMNVSTLELGDSALYLCASSLISGRGETQYFGPGTRLLVL.

This chain links TRBV6-5 with TRBJ1-4, with D possibly matching TRBD1 (6 bases). V shed 6 bases and J shed 8 bases, with 19 bases lying between them. CDR1 is MNHEY, CDR2 SVGAGI, per germline. The CDR3 is 15 residues long. The CDR3 region has the DNA TGTGCCAGCAGCCCAAACAGGGCAGAGGGAGAAAAACTGTTTTTT. This encodes CASSPNRAEGEKLFF.

The V call is TRBV5-1, the J call TRBJ2-1; 9 nucleotides match TRBD1. CDR1 and CDR2 from the germline V gene are SGHRS and YFSETQ. V lost 1 base, J lost 7 bases, and 3 bases stayed unmatched. CDR3 length: 14 amino acids. The CDR3 protein is CASSLWGTGNEQFF. The CDR3 DNA reads as TGCGCCAGCAGCTTGTGGGGGACAGGGAATGAGCAGTTCTTC.

The rearrangement links TRBV4-1 to TRBJ2-1; no definite D call. The V end was cut by 0 bases, the J end by 0 bases, with 3 bases between. The length of the CDR3 is 14 residues. The germline V gene encodes CDR1 MGHRA and CDR2 YSYEKL. CDR3 in amino acids: CASSQDHSYNEQFF. Here the CDR3 DNA reads TGCGCCAGCAGCCAAGATCACTCCTACAATGAGCAGTTCTTC.

This chain uses TRBV2 with TRBJ1-2, with unresolved D. V was pared by 4 bases and J by 2 bases, with 8 bases between. Germline V gene sequence: CDR1 SNHLY, CDR2 FYNNEI. This CDR3 spans 13 amino acids. The CDR3 loop is CASSGGSNYGYTF. The CDR3 DNA reads as TGTGCCAGCAGTGGAGGCAGCAACTATGGCTACACCTTC.

Comment on this clone: The same CDR3 is also encoded by other DNA sequences in this sample. The chain links TRBV7-9 to TRBJ2-5, with TRBD1 as a possible D gene (6 bases). This CDR3 region has 14 residues. Germline lookup yields CDR1 SEHNR and CDR2 FQNEAQ (reference sequence). V gave up 2 bases and J gave up 5 bases, with 12 bases separating them. CDR3 amino acids: CASSLTGPGETQYF. In DNA, the CDR3 is TGTGCCAGCAGCTTAACAGGGCCAGGGGAGACCCAGTACTTC. The full variable domain, rest sourced from reference TRBV7-9 and TRBJ2-5, is DTGVSQNPRHKITKRGQNVTFRCDPISEHNRLYWYRQTLGQGPEFLTYFQNEAQLEKSRLLSDRFSAERPKGSFSTLEIQRTEQGDSAMYLCASSLTGPGETQYFGPGTRLLVL.

The chain couples TRBV13 to TRBJ2-3, with a tentative D call TRBD1 (5 bases). This CDR3 region has 13 residues. Trimming took 5 bases from V and 4 from J, leaving 10 bases between them. The germline V gene encodes CDR1 PRHDT and CDR2 FYEKMQ (reference sequence). This CDR3 is CASSTTGADTQYF. The CDR3 coding sequence is TGTGCCAGCAGCACTACAGGAGCAGATACGCAGTATTTT.

CDR3 protein: CASIPGRGTSGRHEQYF. In DNA form, the CDR3 reads TGTGCCAGCATCCCGGGACGGGGGACTAGCGGGAGACACGAGCAGTACTTC. The gene calls are TRBV28 and TRBJ2-7; TRBD2 matches 14 bases. V was clipped by 7 bases and J by 5 bases; unmatched bases: 13. The CDR3 consists of 17 residues. CDR1 MDHEN and CDR2 SYDVKM come from the germline V gene. The full variable domain, with the rest looked up from reference TRBV28 and TRBJ2-7, is DVKVTQSSRYLVKRTGEKVFLECVQDMDHENMFWYRQDPGLGLRLIYFSYDVKMKEKGDIPEGYSVSREKKERFSLILESASTNQTSMYLCASIPGRGTSGRHEQYFGPGTRLTVT.

The chain combines TRBV11-2 with TRBJ2-4, with D perhaps TRBD1 (6 bases). The V gene's germline CDR1 is SGHAT and CDR2 FQNNGV. This CDR3 has 15 amino acids. Trimming removed 1 base from V and 8 bases from J, with 15 bases in between. CDR3 residues: CASSLGGGPGDIQYF. The DNA of the CDR3 is TGTGCCAGCAGCTTAGGAGGGGGACCCGGTGACATTCAGTACTTC.

The chain employs TRBV2 and TRBJ1-6; D is unclear. Germline-derived CDR1 and CDR2 are SNHLY and FYNNEI. This CDR3 spans 15 amino acids. V was trimmed by 3 bases and J by 2 bases, leaving 8 bases between them. CDR3 loop: CASSDRGTYNSPLHF. The CDR3 DNA follows: TGTGCCAGCAGTGATCGGGGTACCTATAATTCACCCCTCCACTTT.

The genes are TRBV15 and TRBJ1-5; perhaps TRBD1 as D (6 bases). Germline lookup yields CDR1 LNHNV and CDR2 YYDKDF (reference sequence). Trimming cost V 1 base and J 7 bases, with 14 bases left between them. The CDR3 length is 15 residues. CDR3 amino acids: CATSRGGGPEQPQHF. In DNA form, the CDR3 reads TGTGCCACCAGCAGAGGGGGGGGGCCGGAACAGCCCCAGCATTTT.

The chain joins TRBV3-1 (or the pseudogene TRBV3-2) to TRBJ2-2; tentative D call: TRBD2 (6 bases). Germline lookup yields CDR1 LGHDT and CDR2 YNNKEL (reference sequence). The CDR3 has 15 amino acids. Trimming removed 6 bases at V and 8 bases at J, with 19 bases between. CDR3 protein: CASRSSSDVRGELFF. The CDR3 nucleotides are TGTGCCAGCAGGTCGTCTAGCGACGTACGGGGGGAGCTGTTTTTT.

The V call is TRBV24-1, the J call TRBJ2-1; D gene uncertain. Trimming took off 0 bases at V and 10 bases at J, with 3 bases between the two ends. Looked up from germline, CDR1 is KGHDR and CDR2 is SFDVKD. The CDR3 totals 11 residues. CDR3 sequence: CATSDLQEQFF. CDR3 in DNA: TGTGCCACCAGTGATTTGCAGGAGCAGTTCTTC.

The sample holds one count of this clone. This chain links TRBV6-6 with TRBJ2-7, with 11 nucleotides matching TRBD1. Germline V gene lookup returns CDR1 MNHNY and CDR2 SVGAGI (reference sequence). Unmatched junction bases numbered 7, after V lost 4 bases and J lost 5 bases. This CDR3 has 15 residues. The CDR3 nucleotides read TGTGCCAGCAGTTTAGGACAGGGGGCGCAGAACGAGCAGTACTTC. It translates to CASSLGQGAQNEQYF.

The genes are TRBV11-2 and TRBJ2-7; 9 nucleotides align to TRBD2. The CDR3 runs 15 residues. Trimming removed 6 bases from V and 3 bases from J; junction bases left unmatched: 9. Germline CDR1 is SGHAT and CDR2 is FQNNGV. The CDR3 sequence: CASRASGVLGYEQYV. As DNA, the CDR3 is TGTGCCAGCAGGGCTAGCGGGGTCCTAGGCTACGAGCAGTACGTC.

V usage is TRBV3-1 (or the pseudogene TRBV3-2) and J usage is TRBJ2-1; 10 bases line up with TRBD2. CDR3 length: 18 amino acids. CDR1 and CDR2 from the germline V gene are LGHDT and YNNKEL (reference sequence). J was trimmed by 0 bases and V by 4 bases; bases with no gene match: 9. The CDR3 is CASSPRTSGYISYNEQFF. CDR3 bases: TGTGCCAGCAGCCCCCGGACTAGCGGATATATCTCCTACAATGAGCAGTTCTTC.

The V and J genes are TRBV2 and TRBJ1-5, with D possibly being TRBD1 (6 bases). Germline CDR1 reads SNHLY; CDR2 reads FYNNEI. Trimming removed 6 bases at V and 7 bases at J, with 22 bases between. This CDR3 contains 16 residues. The CDR3 spells CASSRGHLGADQPQHF. CDR3 DNA: TGTGCCAGCAGCCGGGGACACCTCGGGGCTGACCAGCCCCAGCATTTT.

The chain is built from TRBV2 and TRBJ1-3; D is ambiguous. V gave up 6 bases and J gave up 1 base, with 16 bases separating them. The CDR3 is made up of 16 amino acids. Germline CDR1 reads SNHLY; CDR2 reads FYNNEI. CDR3 coding DNA: TGTGCCAGCAGCCTTTTAACAGAGGGATCTGGAAACACCATATATTTT. It encodes CASSLLTEGSGNTIYF.